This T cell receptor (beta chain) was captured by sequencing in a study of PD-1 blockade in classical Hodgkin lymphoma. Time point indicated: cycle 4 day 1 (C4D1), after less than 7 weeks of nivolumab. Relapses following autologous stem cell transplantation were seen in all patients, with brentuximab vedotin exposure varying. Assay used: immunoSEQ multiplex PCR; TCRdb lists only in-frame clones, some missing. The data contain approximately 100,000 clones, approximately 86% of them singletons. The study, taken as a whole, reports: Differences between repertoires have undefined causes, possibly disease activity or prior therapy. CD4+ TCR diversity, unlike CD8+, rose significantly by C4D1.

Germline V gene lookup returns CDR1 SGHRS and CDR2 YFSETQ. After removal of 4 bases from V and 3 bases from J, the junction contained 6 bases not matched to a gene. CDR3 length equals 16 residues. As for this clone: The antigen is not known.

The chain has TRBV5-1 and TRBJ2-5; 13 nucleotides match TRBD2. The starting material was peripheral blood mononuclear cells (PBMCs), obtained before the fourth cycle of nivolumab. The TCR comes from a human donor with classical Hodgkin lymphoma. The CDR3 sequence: CASSRTSGGGEETQYF. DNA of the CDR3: TGCGCCAGCAGCCGGACTAGCGGGGGAGGGGAAGAGACCCAGTACTTC.